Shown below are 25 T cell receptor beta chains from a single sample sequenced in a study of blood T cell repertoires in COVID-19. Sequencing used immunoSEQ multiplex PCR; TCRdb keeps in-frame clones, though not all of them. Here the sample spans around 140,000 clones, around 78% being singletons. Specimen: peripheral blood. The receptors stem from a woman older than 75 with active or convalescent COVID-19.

Written as DNA, the CDR3 is TGCGCCAGCAGCGGAACAACAGGGGCTCGGGTCTCTAGCACAGATACGCAGTATTTT. Translating it yields CASSGTTGARVSSTDTQYF. The gene calls are TRBV5-1 and TRBJ2-3, with 7 bases identical to TRBD1. Germline V gene lookup returns CDR1 SGHRS and CDR2 YFSETQ. V trimming: 4 bases; J trimming: 0 bases; junction bases outside the gene matches: 17. The CDR3 is 19 amino acids.

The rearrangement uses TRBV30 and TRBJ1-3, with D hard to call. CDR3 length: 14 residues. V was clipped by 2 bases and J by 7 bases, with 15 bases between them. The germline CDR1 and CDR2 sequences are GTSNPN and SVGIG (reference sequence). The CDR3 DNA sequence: TGTGCCTGGAGTCTAAAAGCAACGTCGAACACCATATATTTT. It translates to CAWSLKATSNTIYF.

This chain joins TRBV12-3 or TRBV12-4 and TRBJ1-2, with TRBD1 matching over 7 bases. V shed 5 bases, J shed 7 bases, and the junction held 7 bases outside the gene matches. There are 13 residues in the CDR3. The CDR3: CASSPRDSSGYTF. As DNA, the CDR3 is TGTGCCAGCAGTCCTAGGGACAGTTCTGGCTACACCTTC.

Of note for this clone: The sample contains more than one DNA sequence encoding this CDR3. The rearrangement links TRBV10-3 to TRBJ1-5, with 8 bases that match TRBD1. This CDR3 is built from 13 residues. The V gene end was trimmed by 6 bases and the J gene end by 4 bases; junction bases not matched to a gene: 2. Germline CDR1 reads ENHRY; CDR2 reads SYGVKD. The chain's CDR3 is CAIRDRENQPQHF. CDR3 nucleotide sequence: TGTGCCATCAGGGACAGGGAAAATCAGCCCCAGCATTTT.

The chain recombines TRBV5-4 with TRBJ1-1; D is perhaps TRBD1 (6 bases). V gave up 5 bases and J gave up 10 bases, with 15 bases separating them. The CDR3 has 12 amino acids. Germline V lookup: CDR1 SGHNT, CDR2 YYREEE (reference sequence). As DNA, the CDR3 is TGTGCCAGCAGAGGACAGCGAGGCGTAGCTTTCTTT. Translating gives CASRGQRGVAFF.

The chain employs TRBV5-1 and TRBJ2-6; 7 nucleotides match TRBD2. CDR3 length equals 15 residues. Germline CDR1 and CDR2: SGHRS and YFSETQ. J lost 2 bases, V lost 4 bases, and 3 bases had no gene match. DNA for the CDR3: TGCGCCAGCAGCCCCGGGGGGACTGGGGCCAACGTCCTGACTTTC. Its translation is CASSPGGTGANVLTF.

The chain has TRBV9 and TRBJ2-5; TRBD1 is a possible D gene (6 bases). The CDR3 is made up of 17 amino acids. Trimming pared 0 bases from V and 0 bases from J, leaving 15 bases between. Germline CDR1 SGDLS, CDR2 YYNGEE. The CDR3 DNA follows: TGTGCCAGCAGCGTAGCTTCCAGGGGTGGGGACCAAGAGACCCAGTACTTC. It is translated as CASSVASRGGDQETQYF.

The CDR3: CASSAQQGAATEAFF. As DNA, the CDR3 is TGCGCCAGCAGCGCCCAACAGGGGGCGGCAACTGAAGCTTTCTTT. The chain carries TRBV5-1 and TRBJ1-1, with 9 bases lining up with TRBD1. Trimming at V came to 4 bases and at J to 5 bases, leaving 9 bases not matched to a gene. Per germline, CDR1 SGHRS and CDR2 YFSETQ. This CDR3 spans 15 amino acids.

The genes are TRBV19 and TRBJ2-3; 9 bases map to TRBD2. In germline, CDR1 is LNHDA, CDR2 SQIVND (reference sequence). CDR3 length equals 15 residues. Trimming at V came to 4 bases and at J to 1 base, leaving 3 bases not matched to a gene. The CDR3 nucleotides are TGTGCCAGTAGTAAAGCGGGGGGCCGCACAGATACGCAGTATTTT. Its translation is CASSKAGGRTDTQYF.

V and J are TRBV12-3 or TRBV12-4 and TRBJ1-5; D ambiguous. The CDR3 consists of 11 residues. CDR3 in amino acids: CAAGFNQPQHF. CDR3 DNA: TGTGCGGCAGGCTTCAATCAGCCCCAGCATTTT.

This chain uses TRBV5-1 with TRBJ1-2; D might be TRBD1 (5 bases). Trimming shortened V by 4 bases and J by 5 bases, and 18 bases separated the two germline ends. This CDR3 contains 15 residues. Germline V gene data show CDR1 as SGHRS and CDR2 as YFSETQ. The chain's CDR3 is CASSQGQGPAYGYTF. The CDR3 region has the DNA TGCGCCAGCAGCCAAGGTCAGGGCCCCGCGTATGGCTACACCTTC.

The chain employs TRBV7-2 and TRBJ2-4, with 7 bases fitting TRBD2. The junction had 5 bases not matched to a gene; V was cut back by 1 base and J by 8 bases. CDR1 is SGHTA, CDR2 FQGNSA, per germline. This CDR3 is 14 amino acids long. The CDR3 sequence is CASSLVPRGDIQYF. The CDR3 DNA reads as TGTGCCAGCAGCTTAGTTCCCCGGGGGGACATTCAGTACTTC.

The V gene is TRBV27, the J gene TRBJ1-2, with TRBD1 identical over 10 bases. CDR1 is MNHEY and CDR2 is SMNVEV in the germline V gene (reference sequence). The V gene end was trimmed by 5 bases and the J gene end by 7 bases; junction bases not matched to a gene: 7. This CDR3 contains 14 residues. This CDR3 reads CASSTLGTGAGYTF. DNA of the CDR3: TGTGCCAGCAGTACGCTAGGGACAGGGGCTGGCTACACCTTC.

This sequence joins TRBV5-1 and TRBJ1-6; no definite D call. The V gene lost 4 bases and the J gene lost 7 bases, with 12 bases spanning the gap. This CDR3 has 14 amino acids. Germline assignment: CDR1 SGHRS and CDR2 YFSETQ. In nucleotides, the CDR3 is TGCGCCAGCAGCCCCGGGGAAAGAAATTCACCCCTCCACTTT. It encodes CASSPGERNSPLHF.

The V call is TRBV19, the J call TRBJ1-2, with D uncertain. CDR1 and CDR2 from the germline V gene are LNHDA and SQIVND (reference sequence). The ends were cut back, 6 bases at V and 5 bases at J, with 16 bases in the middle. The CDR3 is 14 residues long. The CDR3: CASSSGVRRYGYTF. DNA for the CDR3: TGTGCCAGTAGCTCTGGCGTGAGGCGGTATGGCTACACCTTC.

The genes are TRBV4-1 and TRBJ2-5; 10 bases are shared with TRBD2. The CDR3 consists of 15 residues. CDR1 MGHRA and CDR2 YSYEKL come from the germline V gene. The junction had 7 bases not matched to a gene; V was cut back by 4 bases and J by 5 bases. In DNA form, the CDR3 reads TGCGCCAGCAGCCCCCAACTAGCGGGGAGGGAGACCCAGTACTTC. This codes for CASSPQLAGRETQYF.

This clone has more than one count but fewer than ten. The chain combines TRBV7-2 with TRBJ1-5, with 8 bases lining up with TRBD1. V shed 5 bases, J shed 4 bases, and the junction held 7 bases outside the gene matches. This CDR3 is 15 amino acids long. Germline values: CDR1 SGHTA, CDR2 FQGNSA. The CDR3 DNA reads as TGTGCCAGCAGCCCCGGACAGGGTTGGAATCAGCCCCAGCATTTT. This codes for CASSPGQGWNQPQHF. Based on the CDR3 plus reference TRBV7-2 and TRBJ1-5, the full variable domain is GAGVSQSPSNKVTEKGKDVELRCDPISGHTALYWYRQSLGQGLEFLIYFQGNSAPDKSGLPSDRFSAERTGGSVSTLTIQRTQQEDSAVYLCASSPGQGWNQPQHFGDGTRLSIL.

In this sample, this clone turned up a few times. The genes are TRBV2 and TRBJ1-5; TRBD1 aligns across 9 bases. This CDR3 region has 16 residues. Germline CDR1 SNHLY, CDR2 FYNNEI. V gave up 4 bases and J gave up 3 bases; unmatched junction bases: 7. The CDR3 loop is CASSARQGGINQPQHF. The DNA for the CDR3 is TGTGCCAGCAGTGCACGACAGGGGGGGATCAATCAGCCCCAGCATTTT.

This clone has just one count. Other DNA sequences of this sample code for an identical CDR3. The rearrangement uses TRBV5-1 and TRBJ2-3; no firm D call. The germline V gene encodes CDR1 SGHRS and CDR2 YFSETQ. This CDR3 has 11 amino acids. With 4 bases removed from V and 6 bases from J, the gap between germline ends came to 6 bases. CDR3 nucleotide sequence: TGCGCCAGCAGCATTCAGGATACGCAGTATTTT. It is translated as CASSIQDTQYF.

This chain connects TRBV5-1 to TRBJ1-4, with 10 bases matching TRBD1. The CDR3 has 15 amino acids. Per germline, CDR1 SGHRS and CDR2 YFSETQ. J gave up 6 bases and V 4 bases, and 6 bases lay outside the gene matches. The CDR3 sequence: CASSVGGTGDEKLFF. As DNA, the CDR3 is TGCGCCAGCAGCGTAGGGGGGACAGGGGATGAAAAACTGTTTTTT.

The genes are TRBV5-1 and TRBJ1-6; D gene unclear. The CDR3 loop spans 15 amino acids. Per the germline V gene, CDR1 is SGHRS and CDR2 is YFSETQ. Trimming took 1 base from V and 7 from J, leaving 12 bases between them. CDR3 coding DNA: TGCGCCAGCAGCTTGACCTACAGTCCAAATTCACCCCTCCACTTT. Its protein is CASSLTYSPNSPLHF.

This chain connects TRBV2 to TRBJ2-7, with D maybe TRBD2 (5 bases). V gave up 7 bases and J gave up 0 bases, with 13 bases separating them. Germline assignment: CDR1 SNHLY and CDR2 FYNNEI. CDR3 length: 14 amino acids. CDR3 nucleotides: TGTGCCAGCACCTCGGACTGGAGCTCCTACGAGCAGTACTTC. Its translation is CASTSDWSSYEQYF.

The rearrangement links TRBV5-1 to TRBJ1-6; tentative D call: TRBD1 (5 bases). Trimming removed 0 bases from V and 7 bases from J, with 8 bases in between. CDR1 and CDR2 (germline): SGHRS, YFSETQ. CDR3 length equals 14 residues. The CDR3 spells CASSLGAGNSPLHF. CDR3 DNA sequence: TGCGCCAGCAGCTTGGGGGCAGGGAATTCACCCCTCCACTTT.

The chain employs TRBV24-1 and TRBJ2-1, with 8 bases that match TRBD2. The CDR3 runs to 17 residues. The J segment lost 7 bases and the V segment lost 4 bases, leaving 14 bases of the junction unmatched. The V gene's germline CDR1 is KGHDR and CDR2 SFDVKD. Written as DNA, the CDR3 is TGTGCCACCAGTGACGCTAGGTTGTCTAGCGGGCGGAATGAGCAGTTCTTC. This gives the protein CATSDARLSSGRNEQFF.

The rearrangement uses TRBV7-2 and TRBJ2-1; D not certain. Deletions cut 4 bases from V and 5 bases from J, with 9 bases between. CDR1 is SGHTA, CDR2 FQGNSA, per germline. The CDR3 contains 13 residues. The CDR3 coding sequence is TGTGCCAGCAGCTCACACAACAACAATGAGCAGTTCTTC. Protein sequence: CASSSHNNNEQFF.